This T cell receptor (beta chain) was identified during a study of shared clonotypes between healthy human individuals. Study-wide context: A donor's plate count was three for CD4 naive and three for CD4 memory; CD8 naive had two and CD8 memory one.

Assay used: immunoSEQ multiplex PCR; TCRdb lists only in-frame clones, some missing. The sample yields 2.3 million or so clones, roughly 93% seen once. Germline CDR1 MRHNA, CDR2 SNTAGT. The CDR3 is 12 amino acids. Trimming stripped 2 bases from V and 7 bases from J, with 5 bases between. The specimen sequenced was naive CD4+ T cells from PBMCs. Subset defined: CD45RA+ positively selected. The TCR comes from a young man in good health. Some clones in this sample may be carry-over from other donors' samples. The V gene is TRBV6-4, the J gene TRBJ2-2, with D tentatively TRBD1 or TRBD2 (5 bases each). CDR3 bases: TGTGCCAGCAGTGACGGGGGCGGGGAGCTGTTTTTT. This codes for CASSDGGGELFF.